Given below is one TCR beta chain in context. This clone was detected only once. No antigen is known for it. No base-level quality is on record; no much larger clone is a single base apart. This specimen belongs to a study of T cell clonotyping in hematopoietic cell transplantation listed by TCRdb under 2021. For the study in its entirety: In the study, approximately 140 blood samples were gathered from a few dozen consecutive transplant recipients and their related donors. Recruitment of patients was conducted between late 2015 and January 2017, and follow-up was continued until late 2020 or death.

The paper's findings and limits, for the study overall: Broader TCR repertoire diversity after transplant was predicted by Inverse Simpson Index values from donors and from recipients before transplant. Recipient TCR diversity fell after transplant, with pathologically expanded clonotypes rising progressively from day 30 to day 180. The sample size was limited, and CD4 and CD8 repertoire contributions could not be separated because cells were not sorted. Overlap with donor repertoires was found for only a small fraction of recipient repertoires, with over 97% found to appear de novo at the given depth.

With the immunoSEQ assay, which is a bias-controlled multiplex PCR relying on V- and J-specific primers, TCR beta CDR3 regions were amplified from genomic DNA. In a second PCR step, a proprietary barcode and Illumina adapter sequences were attached to the CDR3 amplicons. CDR3 libraries were sequenced on an Illumina MiSeq instrument. The source study handled its data this way. Export and quality control were performed with immunoSEQ Analyzer 3.0, and downstream analyses were performed with R Bioconductor and Immunarch. Only productive rearrangements in the normalized downsampled data set went into calculating the repertoire metrics. Pathologically expanded clonotypes were defined as those larger than 5 templates in the normalized cohort. The Inverse Simpson Index served as the measure of repertoire diversity. CMV-specificity analyses were carried out on the non-normalized data set to capture all clonotypes. TCRdb stores this immuneACCESS table with in-frame sequences only. Part of the clones is absent; in the studies checked, under half of the shortfall reflects unresolved V genes, and no reason is known for the rest. V and J calls and clone size are copied from that table; D and trimming were computed from the DNA. The sample table records fewer than 7,500 clones; 77% of these occur just once. Of the sample, under 35% is held by the ten largest clones.

From the cysteine through the phenylalanine, the CDR3 covers 12 amino acids. Of the read, only the CDR3 DNA is kept; its 36 bases are in frame from base 1. The germline V gene supplies CDR1 MNHEY and CDR2 SVGAGI. V is cut by 8 bases and J by 4 bases, and the space between the germline ends is 11 bases. The time point label corresponds to: 100 days after allo-HCT. Blood samples were obtained from recipients approximately 28 days before transplant and at days 30, 100 and 180 after transplant. Nuclei Lysis Solution was used to extract genomic DNA from fresh or cryopreserved unfractionated peripheral blood mononuclear cells.

This clonotype was sampled from a male patient in his fifties or sixties who had an allogeneic stem cell transplant from an unrelated donor, so the T cells may come from the graft donor. Some clones in this sample may be carry-over from other donors' samples. This receptor chain uses TRBV6-5 and TRBJ2-5; the D gene is perhaps TRBD1, on 6 matching bases. The material sequenced was PBMCs, taken 100 days after allogeneic stem cell transplant. The CDR3 reads as follows: CASGRGRETQYF. The DNA is as follows: TGTGCCAGCGGCAGGGGAAGAGAGACCCAGTACTTC.